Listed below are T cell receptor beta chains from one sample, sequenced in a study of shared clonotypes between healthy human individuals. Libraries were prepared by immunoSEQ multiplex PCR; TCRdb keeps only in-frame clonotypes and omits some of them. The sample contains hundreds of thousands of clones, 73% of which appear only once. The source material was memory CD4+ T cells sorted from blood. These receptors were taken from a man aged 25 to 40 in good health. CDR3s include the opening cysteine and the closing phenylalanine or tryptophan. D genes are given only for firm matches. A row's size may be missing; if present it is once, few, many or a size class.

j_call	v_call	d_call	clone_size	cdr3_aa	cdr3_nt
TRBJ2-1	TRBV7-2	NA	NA	CASTHDPYNEQFF	TGTGCCAGCACCCACGACCCCTACAATGAGCAGTTCTTC
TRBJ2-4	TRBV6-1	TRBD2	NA	CASSATSGRRLENIQYF	TGTGCCAGCAGTGCAACTAGCGGGAGGCGGTTGGAAAACATTCAGTACTTC
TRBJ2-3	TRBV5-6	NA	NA	CASSLTVRRLNTDTQYF	TGTGCCAGCAGCTTGACAGTTAGACGATTAAACACAGATACGCAGTATTTT
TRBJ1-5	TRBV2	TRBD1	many	CASSVDRGEQPQHF	TGTGCCAGCAGCGTGGACAGGGGAGAGCAGCCCCAGCATTTT
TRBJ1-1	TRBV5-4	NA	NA	CASSLRLGTSTEAFF	TGTGCCAGCAGCTTGCGGTTAGGGACATCAACTGAAGCTTTCTTT
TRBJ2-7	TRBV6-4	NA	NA	CASSDGYEQYF	TGTGCCAGCAGTGACGGGTACGAGCAGTACTTC
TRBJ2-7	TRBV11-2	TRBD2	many	CASSLVFGSWGGRAGEQYF	TGTGCCAGCAGCTTAGTCTTCGGAAGTTGGGGCGGGAGGGCCGGTGAGCAGTACTTC
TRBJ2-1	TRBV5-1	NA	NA	CASSLLGASSYNEQFF	TGCGCCAGCAGCTTGTTGGGGGCTAGCTCCTACAATGAGCAGTTCTTC
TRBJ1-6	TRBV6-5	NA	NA	CASKTNRESNSPLHF	TGTGCCAGCAAAACGAACAGGGAGTCGAATTCACCCCTCCACTTT
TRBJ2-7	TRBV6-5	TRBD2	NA	CASSVLAGGQVYF	TGTGCCAGCAGCGTACTAGCGGGAGGCCAGGTGTACTTC
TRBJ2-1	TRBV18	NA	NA	CASSLSVVSYNEQFF	TGTGCCAGCTCCCTGAGCGTTGTCTCCTACAATGAGCAGTTCTTC
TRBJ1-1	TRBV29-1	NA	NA	CSVEGRLEAFF	TGCAGCGTTGAAGGGCGGCTTGAAGCTTTCTTT
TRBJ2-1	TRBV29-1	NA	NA	CSVEKGPNEQFF	TGCAGCGTTGAAAAGGGACCCAATGAGCAGTTCTTC
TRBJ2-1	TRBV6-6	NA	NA	CASSYDTGGIEQFF	TGTGCCAGCAGTTACGATACCGGGGGCATTGAGCAGTTCTTC
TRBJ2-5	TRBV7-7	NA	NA	CASSSTRGETQYF	TGTGCTAGCAGCTCGACACGGGGGGAGACCCAGTACTTC
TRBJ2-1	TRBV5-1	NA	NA	CATSLGGPYNEQFF	TGCGCCACCTCCCTGGGGGGGCCTTACAATGAGCAGTTCTTC
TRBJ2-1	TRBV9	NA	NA	CASSSYGGLSYNEQFF	TGTGCCAGCAGCTCCTATGGCGGGCTTTCCTACAATGAGCAGTTCTTC
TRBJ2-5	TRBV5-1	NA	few	CASSLGQRETQYF	TGCGCCAGCAGCTTGGGACAGAGAGAGACCCAGTACTTC
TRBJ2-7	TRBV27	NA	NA	CASSFRDGTYEQYF	TGTGCCAGCAGTTTCAGAGACGGAACCTACGAGCAGTACTTC
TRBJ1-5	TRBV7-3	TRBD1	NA	CASSDGQGYQPQHF	TGTGCCAGCAGCGATGGACAGGGTTATCAGCCCCAGCATTTT
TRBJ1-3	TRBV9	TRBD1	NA	CASSLTGNSGNTIYF	TGTGCCAGCAGCTTGACAGGGAACTCTGGAAACACCATATATTTT
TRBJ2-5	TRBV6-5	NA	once	CARRGSRLQETQYF	TGTGCCAGACGAGGGTCACGGTTACAAGAGACCCAGTACTTC
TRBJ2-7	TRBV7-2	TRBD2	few	CASSLDGTRNYEQYF	TGTGCCAGCAGCTTAGATGGGACTAGGAACTACGAGCAGTACTTC
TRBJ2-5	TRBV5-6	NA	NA	CASSSPPAGTQETQYF	TGTGCCAGCAGTTCGCCTCCGGCGGGAACCCAAGAGACCCAGTACTTC
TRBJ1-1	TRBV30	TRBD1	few	CAWTRQGEAFF	TGTGCCTGGACCCGACAGGGGGAGGCTTTCTTT
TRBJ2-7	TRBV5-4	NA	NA	CASSLDERSSGSYEQYF	TGTGCCAGCAGCTTGGACGAGCGGAGTAGCGGTTCCTACGAGCAGTACTTC
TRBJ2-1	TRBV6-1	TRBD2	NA	CASSEARTSGYNEQFF	TGTGCCAGCAGTGAAGCGCGGACTAGCGGATACAATGAGCAGTTCTTC
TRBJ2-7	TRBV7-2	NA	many	CASSPYDGSAYEQYF	TGTGCCAGCAGCCCATACGACGGGTCAGCCTACGAGCAGTACTTC
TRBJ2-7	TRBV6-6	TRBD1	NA	CAGRTSYRGRPNEQYF	TGTGCCGGCAGAACCTCATACAGGGGGCGTCCAAACGAGCAGTACTTC
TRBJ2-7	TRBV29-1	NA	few	CSVSQGGRSYEQYF	TGCAGCGTTAGTCAGGGGGGCCGCTCCTACGAGCAGTACTTC
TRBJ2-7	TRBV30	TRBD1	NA	CAWSGKRDRDSYEQYF	TGTGCCTGGAGTGGAAAAAGGGACAGAGACTCCTACGAGCAGTACTTC
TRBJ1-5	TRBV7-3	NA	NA	CASGLEGAQHF	TGTGCCAGCGGGCTTGAGGGAGCCCAGCATTTT
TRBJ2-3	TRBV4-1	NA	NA	CASSRNLLEDTQYF	TGCGCCAGCAGCCGAAACCTGCTGGAGGATACGCAGTATTTT
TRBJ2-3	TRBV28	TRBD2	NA	CASSPPLTSGRSSF	TGTGCCAGCAGTCCACCCCTGACTAGCGGGAGGTCCTCTTTT
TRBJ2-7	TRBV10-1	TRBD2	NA	CASSERTSGTKQYF	TGCGCCAGCAGTGAGCGGACTAGCGGGACGAAGCAGTACTTC
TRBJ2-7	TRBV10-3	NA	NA	CAIGLTGGQEQYF	TGTGCCATCGGCCTGACAGGCGGGCAGGAGCAGTACTTC
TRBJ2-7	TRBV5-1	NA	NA	CASSLGHGYEQYF	TGCGCCAGCAGCTTGGGACACGGCTACGAGCAGTACTTC
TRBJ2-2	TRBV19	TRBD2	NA	CASSMGTSYGELFF	TGTGCCAGTAGTATGGGGACTAGTTACGGGGAGCTGTTTTTT
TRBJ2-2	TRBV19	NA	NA	CASSITHGSGELFF	TGTGCCAGTAGTATAACGCACGGGTCAGGGGAGCTGTTTTTT
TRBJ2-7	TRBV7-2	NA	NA	CASSLDYRRWELSEQYF	TGTGCCAGCAGCTTAGACTACCGCCGCTGGGAACTTAGCGAGCAGTACTTC
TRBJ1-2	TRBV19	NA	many	CASSVSGEVYGYTF	TGTGCCAGTAGTGTATCCGGGGAGGTCTATGGCTACACCTTC
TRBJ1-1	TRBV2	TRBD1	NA	CASSGGQRIAFF	TGTGCCAGCAGTGGGGGACAGAGGATTGCTTTCTTT